These 9 T cell receptor beta chains were sequenced from one sample in a study of blood T cells in healthy people across ages. For the second PCR, which ran for about 6 to 11 cycles, a sample-barcoded 5' primer and a J-beta primer mix were used. TCRdb re-derived calls from the 5' RACE reads in MiXCR, one entry per CDR3 protein. The table shows around 1,800,000 distinct CDR3 sequences, with more than 35% occurring only once. The sequenced sample was blood. The receptors derive from a human donor in good health.

Note on this clonotype: At one end, the junction sequence differs from germline, possibly due to a read error. This sequence joins TRBV27 and TRBJ2-3, with D possibly matching TRBD1 (5 bases). The V gene's germline CDR1 is MNHEY and CDR2 SMNVEV (reference sequence). The CDR3 contains 13 residues. This CDR3 reads CASSLLPTDTQDF. In DNA form, the CDR3 reads TGTGCCAGCAGTTTATTACCGACAGATACGCAGGATTTT.

This clonotype was picked up a small number of times. The rearrangement links TRBV29-1 to TRBJ2-3; TRBD2 aligns across 10 bases. Looked up from germline, CDR1 is SQVTM and CDR2 is ANQGSEA. Losses at the gene ends were 6 bases for V and 0 bases for J; bases not matched to a gene: 6. CDR3 length: 15 residues. CDR3 residues: CSVEGTSVSTDTQYF. The CDR3 nucleotides read TGCAGCGTGGAGGGGACTAGCGTTAGCACAGATACGCAGTATTTT.

The rearrangement links TRBV15 to TRBJ1-1; D unresolved. The CDR3 is made up of 13 amino acids. Germline assignment: CDR1 LNHNV and CDR2 YYDKDF (reference sequence). Trimming left V 4 bases short and J 6 bases short, with 12 bases between. The CDR3 region is CATSTRRFAEAFF. In nucleotides, the CDR3 is TGTGCCACCAGCACCCGCAGGTTCGCTGAAGCTTTCTTT.

This clonotype came up a few times. This chain joins TRBV28 and TRBJ1-2, with D uncertain. The ends were cut back, 6 bases at V and 3 bases at J, with 11 bases in the middle. Germline lookup yields CDR1 MDHEN and CDR2 SYDVKM. The CDR3 covers 13 residues. CDR3 loop: CASRTTAHYGYTF. CDR3 bases: TGTGCCAGCAGGACGACCGCCCACTATGGCTACACCTTC.

As DNA, the CDR3 is TGCGCCAGCAGCTCGGACAGGAACCCCTACGAGCAGTACTTC. This translates into CASSSDRNPYEQYF. V and J are TRBV5-1 and TRBJ2-7, with TRBD1 identical over 7 bases. The germline gives CDR1 SGHRS, CDR2 YFSETQ. The CDR3 is 14 amino acids. J gave up 2 bases and V 3 bases, and 5 bases lay outside the gene matches.

There are a few counts of this clonotype. Here the CDR3 reads CATSGRVHGELFF. CDR3 coding DNA: TGTGCCACCAGTGGCCGGGTCCACGGGGAGCTGTTTTTT. The V gene is TRBV24-1, the J gene TRBJ2-2; D is undetermined. Trimming removed 5 bases at V and 7 bases at J, with 10 bases between. This CDR3 is 13 amino acids long. Germline V lookup: CDR1 KGHDR, CDR2 SFDVKD.

The chain joins TRBV7-9 to TRBJ1-4; TRBD1 matches at 9 bases. Trimming took 5 bases from V and 0 from J; bases not matched to a gene: 13. CDR1 SEHNR and CDR2 FQNEAQ come from the germline V gene (reference sequence). The CDR3 covers 19 residues. DNA of the CDR3: TGTGCCAGCAGCACGAGACAGGGGGTCACACCGGCAACTAATGAAAAACTGTTTTTT. It encodes CASSTRQGVTPATNEKLFF.

This clonotype was seen a handful of times. The gene calls are TRBV29-1 and TRBJ1-2; D uncertain. Deletions cut 2 bases from V and 6 bases from J, with 13 bases between. This CDR3 spans 13 amino acids. From germline, CDR1 is SQVTM and CDR2 ANQGSEA. This chain's CDR3 is CSVEPLRNNGYTF. CDR3 in DNA: TGCAGCGTTGAACCTTTGAGAAATAATGGCTACACCTTC.

The genes are TRBV27 and TRBJ1-2; D is possibly TRBD1 (6 bases). V lost 0 bases and J 7 bases, leaving 9 bases between the germline ends. This CDR3 region has 13 residues. CDR1 MNHEY and CDR2 SMNVEV come from the germline V gene (reference sequence). This chain's CDR3 is CASSLSPGVGYTF. The CDR3 bases are TGTGCCAGCAGTTTATCCCCAGGGGTTGGCTACACCTTC.